Below, 28 T cell receptor beta chains from the same sample are listed, as sequenced in a study of T cell responses to AZD1222 COVID-19 vaccine. Using immunoSEQ multiplex PCR, the repertoire was profiled, and TCRdb retains in-frame clones only, with some absent. The sample yields some 130,000 clones, 80% to 95% seen once. The material sequenced was peripheral blood, taken 28 days after the second AZD1222 dose. These receptors all stem from an adult who received the AZD1222 COVID-19 vaccine.

This sequence joins TRBV30 and TRBJ1-1; D is unclear. The V gene's germline CDR1 is GTSNPN and CDR2 SVGIG (reference sequence). This CDR3 comprises 15 residues. The ends were cut back, 4 bases at V and 5 bases at J, with 20 bases in the middle. Here the CDR3 reads CAWTPRPGGSTEAFF. CDR3 nucleotide sequence: TGTGCCTGGACCCCGAGACCGGGAGGGTCTACTGAAGCTTTCTTT.

The chain uses TRBV3-1 (or the pseudogene TRBV3-2) and TRBJ2-2; D possibly uses TRBD1 or TRBD2 (5 bases each). Trimming shortened V by 3 bases and J by 1 base, and 12 bases separated the two germline ends. The CDR3 has 16 residues. CDR1 is LGHDT, CDR2 YNNKEL, per germline (reference sequence). CDR3 loop: CASSQWAGRNTGELFF. DNA of the CDR3: TGTGCCAGCAGCCAGTGGGCAGGGAGGAACACCGGGGAGCTGTTTTTT.

The rearrangement uses TRBV9 and TRBJ1-4, with D possibly TRBD1 on 5 matching bases. The CDR3 contains 14 residues. V lost 0 bases, J lost 8 bases, and 11 bases lay in between. Germline lookup yields CDR1 SGDLS and CDR2 YYNGEE. The DNA of the CDR3 is TGTGCCAGCAGCGTAGGTGGGGGACGAGAAAAACTGTTTTTT. This sequence encodes CASSVGGGREKLFF.

For this clone: Other nucleotide sequences from this sample produce the same CDR3. The chain combines TRBV19 with TRBJ1-4; the D gene is possibly TRBD1 (6 bases). Germline CDR1 is LNHDA and CDR2 is SQIVND (reference sequence). Between the trimmed V and J ends, which lost 2 bases and 2 bases, there was a span of 9 bases. The CDR3 is 15 amino acids. The CDR3 nucleotides are TGTGCCAGTAGTATAAGGGGGGGCACTAATGAAAAACTGTTTTTT. This encodes CASSIRGGTNEKLFF. Together with reference TRBV19 and TRBJ1-4, the CDR3 gives the full variable domain: DGGITQSPKYLFRKEGQNVTLSCEQNLNHDAMYWYRQDPGQGLRLIYYSQIVNDFQKGDIAEGYSVSREKKESFPLTVTSAQKNPTAFYLCASSIRGGTNEKLFFGSGTQLSVL.

The chain couples TRBV18 to TRBJ1-4; maybe TRBD1 (6 bases). This CDR3 is built from 14 residues. V shed 6 bases and J shed 5 bases, with 13 bases lying between them. Per germline, CDR1 KGHSH and CDR2 LQKENI. This chain's CDR3 is CASSGGGLNEKLFF. CDR3 coding DNA: TGTGCCAGCTCCGGCGGGGGCCTAAATGAAAAACTGTTTTTT. Combining the CDR3 with reference TRBV18 and TRBJ1-4 gives the whole variable domain NAGVMQNPRHLVRRRGQEARLRCSPMKGHSHVYWYRQLPEEGLKFMVYLQKENIIDESGMPKERFSAEFPKEGPSILRIQQVVRGDSAAYFCASSGGGLNEKLFFGSGTQLSVL.

This sequence joins TRBV27 and TRBJ1-1; maybe TRBD1 (5 bases). This CDR3 region has 11 residues. Germline V gene lookup returns CDR1 MNHEY and CDR2 SMNVEV (reference sequence). CDR3 bases: TGTGCTTCGAGGGGGAACACTGAAGCTTTCTTT. This gives the protein CASRGNTEAFF.

The chain joins TRBV5-1 to TRBJ2-6; D could derive from TRBD1 or TRBD2 (6 bases each). Trimming cost V 7 bases and J 0 bases, with 17 bases left between them. CDR3 length: 17 amino acids. From germline, CDR1 is SGHRS and CDR2 YFSETQ. CDR3 nucleotides: TGCGCCAGCGCTAGGGGGGCCCTCCTCTCTGGGGCCAACGTCCTGACTTTC. Its translation is CASARGALLSGANVLTF.

The chain combines TRBV5-3 with TRBJ1-1, with TRBD1 matching 7 bases. TRBV5-3 is known as an ORF, though its function is uncertain. The CDR3 extends over 17 amino acids. The V gene end was trimmed by 3 bases and the J gene end by 4 bases; junction bases not matched to a gene: 15. CDR3 DNA: TGTGCCAGAAGCTCCACCCCGACAGGGAATGTAGGCACTGAAGCTTTCTTT. Protein: CARSSTPTGNVGTEAFF.

This chain uses TRBV19 with TRBJ1-2; TRBD1 is a possible D gene (6 bases). The V and J ends lost 4 bases and 4 bases respectively, with 10 bases between them. The V gene's germline CDR1 is LNHDA and CDR2 SQIVND (reference sequence). This CDR3 is 13 amino acids long. In nucleotides, the CDR3 is TGTGCCAGTAGTAAAGGACAGAGCTATGGCTACACCTTC. Translation gives CASSKGQSYGYTF.

CDR3 region: CASSQDRTAYGYTF. CDR3 coding DNA: TGTGCCAGCAGCCAAGACAGGACCGCCTATGGCTACACCTTC. The V and J genes are TRBV14 and TRBJ1-2, with D unclear. Trimming removed 0 bases at V and 4 bases at J, with 9 bases between. This CDR3 is built from 14 residues. CDR1 is SGHDN and CDR2 is FVKESK in the germline V gene.

The chain links TRBV7-2 to TRBJ1-5, with TRBD1 matching over 7 bases. J lost 1 base, V lost 6 bases, and 6 bases had no gene match. Per germline, CDR1 SGHTA and CDR2 FQGNSA. The CDR3 loop spans 15 amino acids. CDR3 DNA sequence: TGTGCCAGCAGACGACAGGGAGAGAGCAATCAGCCCCAGCATTTT. Its translation is CASRRQGESNQPQHF. Looking up the rest from reference TRBV7-2 and TRBJ1-5 gives the full variable domain: GAGVSQSPSNKVTEKGKDVELRCDPISGHTALYWYRQSLGQGLEFLIYFQGNSAPDKSGLPSDRFSAERTGGSVSTLTIQRTQQEDSAVYLCASRRQGESNQPQHFGDGTRLSIL.

The V and J genes are TRBV20-1 and TRBJ2-3; 9 positions agree with TRBD1. This CDR3 region has 14 residues. The germline V gene encodes CDR1 DFQATT and CDR2 SNEGSKA (reference sequence). The V gene end was trimmed by 3 bases and the J gene end by 7 bases; junction bases not matched to a gene: 8. The CDR3: CSASGGQGANTQYF. CDR3 DNA sequence: TGCAGTGCTAGTGGGGGACAGGGAGCAAATACGCAGTATTTT.

This chain links TRBV30 with TRBJ2-7; perhaps TRBD1 as D (5 bases). CDR1 and CDR2 (germline): GTSNPN, SVGIG (reference sequence). The ends were cut back, 2 bases at V and 7 bases at J, with 12 bases in the middle. The CDR3 has 12 amino acids. The CDR3 loop reads CAWSLGAGEQYF. The CDR3 DNA reads as TGTGCCTGGAGTTTAGGGGCAGGAGAGCAGTACTTC.

The chain employs TRBV7-9 and TRBJ1-3; TRBD1 aligns across 7 bases. V dropped 2 bases and J dropped 8; count of bases not matched to a gene: 6. This CDR3 is built from 14 residues. In germline, CDR1 is SEHNR, CDR2 FQNEAQ (reference sequence). The CDR3 loop reads CASSLTDRSDTIYF. The CDR3 bases are TGTGCCAGCAGCTTAACGGACAGGTCGGACACCATATATTTT.

This rearrangement joins TRBV6-2 or TRBV6-3 to TRBJ1-6; tentative D call: TRBD1 (5 bases). The germline gives CDR1 MNHEY, CDR2 SVGEGT. The CDR3 contains 15 residues. V lost 5 bases, J lost 9 bases, and 17 bases lay in between. CDR3 protein: CASSRDLIRRSPLHF. The CDR3 DNA sequence: TGTGCCAGCAGTCGGGACCTAATAAGGCGTTCACCCCTCCACTTT.

The chain uses TRBV10-1 and TRBJ2-7; D perhaps matches TRBD1 (5 bases). Trimming removed 6 bases at V and 2 bases at J, with 8 bases between. The CDR3 length is 12 residues. Germline lookup yields CDR1 WNHNN and CDR2 SYGVQD (reference sequence). The CDR3 nucleotides read TGCGCCAGCAGACCAGGGACCTACGAGCAGTACTTC. It encodes CASRPGTYEQYF.

V is TRBV7-2 and J is TRBJ1-1; no reliable D call. V was clipped by 1 base and J by 0 bases, with 6 bases between them. The CDR3 length is 14 residues. Germline CDR1 reads SGHTA; CDR2 reads FQGNSA. CDR3 amino acids: CASSLGGLNTEAFF. The DNA of the CDR3 is TGTGCCAGCAGCTTAGGAGGGTTGAACACTGAAGCTTTCTTT.

The chain's CDR3 is CASSQDGTGGEKLFF. CDR3 DNA: TGCGCCAGCAGCCAAGATGGGACAGGGGGTGAAAAACTGTTTTTT. This rearrangement joins TRBV4-1 to TRBJ1-4; 11 nucleotides align to TRBD1. Unmatched junction bases numbered 1, after V lost 0 bases and J lost 7 bases. In germline, CDR1 is MGHRA, CDR2 YSYEKL. This CDR3 is 15 amino acids long.

The chain uses TRBV9 and TRBJ1-3; the D gene is possibly TRBD1 (5 bases). V was shortened by 3 bases and J by 2 bases, with 12 bases between the two germline ends. The CDR3 is 15 amino acids. Germline V gene lookup returns CDR1 SGDLS and CDR2 YYNGEE. The CDR3 is CASSAPGGAGNTIYF. The CDR3 coding sequence is TGTGCCAGCAGCGCCCCGGGGGGGGCTGGAAACACCATATATTTT. The whole variable domain, remainder taken from reference TRBV9 and TRBJ1-3, is DSGVTQTPKHLITATGQRVTLRCSPRSGDLSVYWYQQSLDQGLQFLIQYYNGEERAKGNILERFSAQQFPDLHSELNLSSLELGDSALYFCASSAPGGAGNTIYFGEGSWLTVV.

The V call is TRBV5-1, the J call TRBJ1-4, with no clear D. Germline CDR1 SGHRS, CDR2 YFSETQ. CDR3 length: 15 amino acids. V gave up 1 base and J gave up 7 bases, with 14 bases separating them. The CDR3 DNA follows: TGCGCCAGCAGCTTGTTAGGTGGGGTATCTGAAAAACTGTTTTTT. Translating it yields CASSLLGGVSEKLFF.

This clone appeared a single time. This chain links TRBV4-3 with TRBJ2-3, with D maybe TRBD2 (6 bases). CDR3 size: 14 residues. Trimming left V 2 bases short and J 1 base short, with 7 bases between. Germline CDR1 LGHNA, CDR2 YSLEER. For the CDR3, the DNA is TGCGCCAGCAGCCAATGGGGGGGCACAGATACGCAGTATTTT. Translated, it gives CASSQWGGTDTQYF.

The V and J genes are TRBV5-6 and TRBJ1-1; 7 bases are a match to TRBD1. Germline V gene sequence: CDR1 SGHDT, CDR2 YYEEEE. CDR3 length: 12 residues. The ends lost 6 bases at V and 5 bases at J; junction bases unmatched: 4. CDR3 sequence: CASTGQRTEAFF. CDR3 in DNA: TGTGCCAGCACGGGACAGAGGACTGAAGCTTTCTTT.

The genes are TRBV19 and TRBJ1-6; D is unresolved. Trimming took off 5 bases at V and 8 bases at J, with 19 bases between the two ends. The CDR3 runs to 16 residues. Germline CDR1 is LNHDA and CDR2 is SQIVND (reference sequence). DNA for the CDR3: TGTGCCAGTAGTCCCTCGAACCCCGGGCCCCATTCACCCCTCCACTTT. This encodes CASSPSNPGPHSPLHF.

This clone showed up just once. The chain has TRBV27 and TRBJ2-5; 8 nucleotides line up with TRBD1. Germline CDR1 MNHEY, CDR2 SMNVEV (reference sequence). Trimming cost V 5 bases and J 2 bases; bases outside gene matches: 4. The length of the CDR3 is 14 residues. The CDR3 protein is CASSQWTGQETQYF. CDR3 coding DNA: TGTGCCAGCAGTCAATGGACAGGGCAAGAGACCCAGTACTTC.

This chain connects TRBV18 to TRBJ2-7, with 11 bases matching TRBD2. Germline values: CDR1 KGHSH, CDR2 LQKENI. V lost 3 bases and J lost 3; bases outside the gene matches: 1. This CDR3 has 14 residues. This CDR3 is CASSPGLADYEQYF. The CDR3 DNA reads as TGTGCCAGCTCACCGGGACTAGCGGACTACGAGCAGTACTTC. Variable domain in full (rest from reference TRBV18 and TRBJ2-7): NAGVMQNPRHLVRRRGQEARLRCSPMKGHSHVYWYRQLPEEGLKFMVYLQKENIIDESGMPKERFSAEFPKEGPSILRIQQVVRGDSAAYFCASSPGLADYEQYFGPGTRLTVT.

The chain recombines TRBV7-9 with TRBJ1-1; TRBD1 is a possible D gene (5 bases). V was cut by 4 bases and J by 7 bases, with 13 bases left in between. Per germline, CDR1 SEHNR and CDR2 FQNEAQ (reference sequence). CDR3 length equals 13 residues. CDR3 loop: CASSYGGGFEAFF. The CDR3 DNA reads TGTGCCAGCAGCTACGGGGGAGGTTTTGAAGCTTTCTTT.

This clone was seen a single time. The rearrangement links TRBV24-1 to TRBJ1-1; TRBD1 aligns across 8 bases. Germline CDR1 and CDR2: KGHDR and SFDVKD. The CDR3 extends over 15 amino acids. V trimming: 12 bases; J trimming: 3 bases; junction bases outside the gene matches: 14. CDR3 loop: CAARRRTGGDTEAFF. CDR3 in DNA: TGTGCCGCTCGGAGGCGAACAGGGGGGGACACTGAAGCTTTCTTT.

The chain is built from TRBV2 and TRBJ2-4; no clear D gene. Germline-derived CDR1 and CDR2 are SNHLY and FYNNEI. Trimming took off 1 base at V and 6 bases at J, with 13 bases between the two ends. The CDR3 consists of 15 residues. The CDR3 bases are TGTGCCAGCAGTGAAGAGAGGACGGGCCTAAACATTCAGTACTTC. This translates into CASSEERTGLNIQYF.